A single sample is the source of the 11 T cell receptor beta chains below, sequenced in a study of beta chain features in type 1 diabetes. Broader study findings: Type 1 diabetes patients had moderately but significantly shorter TCRB CDR3s in all four CD4+ subsets.

These TCRs are of unknown antigen specificity. Expressed TCRB transcripts were sequenced because the isolated RNA had all been reverse transcribed beforehand. Here immunoSEQ multiplex PCR was the method, and the copy in TCRdb shows in-frame clones only, minus some. The sample includes hundreds of thousands of clones, over 12% of them seen just once. Sample: naive CD4+ T cells from blood. The receptors shown here come from a man between 18 and 35 years old with type 1 diabetes.

The chain joins TRBV5-1 to TRBJ2-3; TRBD1 aligns across 12 bases. The V and J ends lost 7 bases and 4 bases, in that order; junction bases with no gene match: 4. The CDR3 loop spans 14 amino acids. Germline-derived CDR1 and CDR2 are SGHRS and YFSETQ. The CDR3 loop reads CASGTGGGSDTQYF. In DNA form, the CDR3 reads TGCGCCAGCGGGACAGGGGGCGGATCAGATACGCAGTATTTT.

In this sample, this clone turned up a few times. The gene calls are TRBV30 and TRBJ2-7, with 7 bases identical to TRBD2. The CDR3 has 12 residues. Unmatched junction bases numbered 3, after V lost 2 bases and J lost 5 bases. The germline V gene has CDR1 GTSNPN and CDR2 SVGIG (reference sequence). Here the CDR3 DNA reads TGTGCCTGGAGTACCGGGGGGAACGAGCAGTACTTC. Translation: CAWSTGGNEQYF.

The CDR3 is CASSLDRGTGNTIYF. The CDR3 DNA reads TGTGCCAGCAGCTTGGACAGGGGAACTGGAAACACCATATATTTT. The J gene is TRBJ1-3, the V gene TRBV5-6; 7 bases align to TRBD1. CDR3 length equals 15 residues. V lost 0 bases to trimming and J lost 2 bases; unmatched junction nucleotides: 2. The germline gives CDR1 SGHDT, CDR2 YYEEEE.

In its sample, this clone was seen a few times. The V and J genes are TRBV2 and TRBJ1-2, with TRBD1 identical over 7 bases. Losses at the gene ends were 6 bases for V and 1 base for J; bases not matched to a gene: 5. Germline V lookup: CDR1 SNHLY, CDR2 FYNNEI. This CDR3 has 14 amino acids. The CDR3 loop is CASRGTAFNYGYTF. The CDR3 DNA reads TGTGCCAGCAGAGGGACAGCTTTTAACTATGGCTACACCTTC.

There are a few counts of this clone. The V call is TRBV4-2, the J call TRBJ2-3, with 7 bases identical to TRBD1. This CDR3 spans 16 amino acids. Germline loops: CDR1 LGHNA, CDR2 YNFKEQ. V shed 6 bases, J shed 1 base, and the junction held 10 bases outside the gene matches. CDR3 residues: CASSPRGQTGTDTQYF. The CDR3 coding sequence is TGTGCCAGCAGTCCGAGGGGGCAGACCGGCACAGATACGCAGTATTTT.

The chain carries TRBV14 and TRBJ2-1, with D unclear. This CDR3 contains 14 residues. Trimming left V 1 base short and J 9 bases short, with 13 bases between. From germline, CDR1 is SGHDN and CDR2 FVKESK. CDR3 protein: CASSQVRTVSEQFF. CDR3 DNA: TGTGCCAGCAGCCAAGTCCGGACCGTAAGTGAGCAGTTCTTC. The full variable domain, its missing parts supplied by reference TRBV14 and TRBJ2-1, is EAGVTQFPSHSVIEKGQTVTLRCDPISGHDNLYWYRRVMGKEIKFLLHFVKESKQDESGMPNNRFLAERTGGTYSTLKVQPAELEDSGVYFCASSQVRTVSEQFFGPGTRLTVL.

This clone was counted between two and nine times. Germline and junction disagree at one end, which may indicate a read error. The CDR3 DNA is TGTGCTAGCAGCTTAGACGGGAGCTCCTACAATGAGCAGTTCTTC. Its protein is CASSLDGSSYNEQFF. This rearrangement joins TRBV7-7 to TRBJ2-1, with a possible D match to TRBD2 (6 bases). The CDR3 loop spans 15 amino acids. CDR1 and CDR2 from the germline V gene are SSHAT and FNYEAQ (reference sequence).

The rearrangement links TRBV7-2 to TRBJ2-7; D gene unclear. V was pared by 3 bases and J by 0 bases, with 9 bases between. The CDR3 is made up of 14 amino acids. The V gene's germline CDR1 is SGHTA and CDR2 FQGNSA. The CDR3 DNA follows: TGTGCCAGCAGCTTTGACATCCTCTCCTACGAGCAGTACTTC. It is translated as CASSFDILSYEQYF. The full variable domain, its missing parts supplied by reference TRBV7-2 and TRBJ2-7, is GAGVSQSPSNKVTEKGKDVELRCDPISGHTALYWYRQSLGQGLEFLIYFQGNSAPDKSGLPSDRFSAERTGGSVSTLTIQRTQQEDSAVYLCASSFDILSYEQYFGPGTRLTVT.

This clone was seen more than once but under ten times. V usage is TRBV28 and J usage is TRBJ2-7, with 8 positions matching TRBD1. The CDR3 has 15 residues. In germline, CDR1 is MDHEN, CDR2 SYDVKM. Unmatched junction bases numbered 8, after V lost 5 bases and J lost 2 bases. CDR3 loop: CASSGQGAPPYEQYF. For the CDR3, the DNA is TGTGCCAGCAGTGGTCAGGGGGCGCCCCCCTACGAGCAGTACTTC.

This clone appeared a few times. V is TRBV6-5 and J is TRBJ1-6; no definite D call. V lost 6 bases and J 7 bases, leaving 7 bases between the germline ends. From germline, CDR1 is MNHEY and CDR2 SVGAGI. This CDR3 region has 12 residues. CDR3 in amino acids: CASRLYNSPLHF. DNA for the CDR3: TGTGCCAGCAGGCTTTACAATTCACCCCTCCACTTT.

The J gene is TRBJ2-1, the V gene TRBV5-1; 13 bases are a match to TRBD2. The V gene end was trimmed by 2 bases and the J gene end by 3 bases; junction bases not matched to a gene: 5. The germline gives CDR1 SGHRS, CDR2 YFSETQ. The CDR3 consists of 17 residues. CDR3 DNA sequence: TGCGCCAGCAGCTTTGCTCGACTAGCGGGAGGCTACAATGAGCAGTTCTTC. It specifies CASSFARLAGGYNEQFF.